This T cell receptor (beta chain) appears in the sequencing data of a study of blood T cell repertoires in COVID-19. Study-level information: Whether acute or convalescent, the COVID-19 samples came from the United States, Italy and Spain. PBMCs, B-cell-depleted T cells, or T cells were the source of the cDNA or gDNA that made up the material.

Seattle patients were enrolled during active infection and followed longitudinally. The CDR3 is 13 amino acids. The ends lost 2 bases at V and 7 bases at J; junction bases unmatched: 4. Germline V lookup: CDR1 LNHNV, CDR2 YYDKDF (reference sequence). As handled by the study authors: Quantification of nucleated cells was approximated via reference gene primer amplification. TCRdb's table, derived via immunoSEQ multiplex PCR, lists solely in-frame clones and lacks some. V, J and clone size are those of that table, while D and trimming were read from the DNA. The repertoire consists of roughly 480,000 clones, with roughly 89% occurring once and the leading ten covering approximately 0.9%.

This receptor was taken from a man younger than 30 with COVID-19, enrolled during active disease. Sequencing was done on a sample of peripheral blood. This chain connects TRBV15 to TRBJ2-7; TRBD1 matches 8 bases. CDR3 nucleotide sequence: TGTGCCACCAGCAGAAAGACAGGGGATGAGCAGTACTTC. Protein product: CATSRKTGDEQYF.